Listed here are 29 T cell receptor beta chains from one sample, sequenced in a study of blood T cell repertoires in COVID-19. Clones were read by immunoSEQ multiplex PCR, and TCRdb kept only the in-frame ones, dropping some. The top ten hold 14% of the sample, which has 85,000 to 95,000 clones, around 72% seen once. Sequencing was done on a sample of peripheral blood. Receptors were obtained from a woman older than 75 with acute or convalescent COVID-19.

The chain links TRBV3-1 (or the pseudogene TRBV3-2) to TRBJ2-7, with 12 bases lining up with TRBD2. CDR1 and CDR2 (germline): LGHDT, YNNKEL (reference sequence). The CDR3 runs 15 residues. Losses at the gene ends were 3 bases for V and 9 bases for J; bases not matched to a gene: 9. Written as DNA, the CDR3 is TGTGCCAGCAGCCAGGCTAGCGGGGGGGCGGCAGTGCAGTACTTC. Amino acid sequence: CASSQASGGAAVQYF.

This clone showed up just a few times. The chain links TRBV29-1 to TRBJ1-1; TRBD1 is a possible D gene (5 bases). Germline CDR1 reads SQVTM; CDR2 reads ANQGSEA. The CDR3 totals 12 residues. With 4 bases removed from V and 4 bases from J, the gap between germline ends came to 10 bases. CDR3 region: CSVAGGVTEAFF. In DNA, the CDR3 is TGCAGCGTTGCTGGAGGGGTCACTGAAGCTTTCTTT.

The V and J genes are TRBV5-1 and TRBJ1-5, with D possibly being TRBD1 (6 bases). The CDR3 sequence is 16 residues long. CDR1 SGHRS and CDR2 YFSETQ come from the germline V gene. The V and J ends lost 4 bases and 3 bases respectively, with 17 bases between them. In DNA, the CDR3 is TGCGCCAGCAGCCCGGGGGGCCGGTTAACCAATCAGCCCCAGCATTTT. Translation gives CASSPGGRLTNQPQHF.

This chain links TRBV30 with TRBJ1-1; D is unresolved. CDR3 length: 16 amino acids. The ends were cut back, 2 bases at V and 1 base at J, with 17 bases in the middle. Germline V gives CDR1 GTSNPN, CDR2 SVGIG (reference sequence). The chain's CDR3 is CAWSRTRAVENTEAFF. The DNA of the CDR3 is TGTGCCTGGAGTCGCACGCGGGCAGTAGAGAACACTGAAGCTTTCTTT.

This sequence joins TRBV6-6 and TRBJ1-6; tentative D call: TRBD1 (5 bases). The germline gives CDR1 MNHNY, CDR2 SVGAGI (reference sequence). V lost 8 bases, J lost 7 bases, and 12 bases lay in between. There are 13 residues in the CDR3. The CDR3 reads CASSGTRNSPLHF. The CDR3 region has the DNA TGTGCCAGCTCCGGGACTCGCAATTCACCCCTCCACTTT.

This chain connects TRBV2 to TRBJ2-7, with 7 bases aligning to TRBD1. Unmatched junction bases numbered 10, after V lost 0 bases and J lost 5 bases. The germline gives CDR1 SNHLY, CDR2 FYNNEI. The CDR3 length is 16 residues. The CDR3 here is CASSEASAGGKNEQYF. The CDR3 nucleotides are TGTGCCAGCAGTGAAGCATCGGCAGGGGGTAAGAACGAGCAGTACTTC.

The CDR3 loop is CATSRDQGARAEAFF. CDR3 coding DNA: TGTGCCACCAGCAGAGATCAGGGGGCGCGGGCTGAAGCTTTCTTT. This sequence joins TRBV15 and TRBJ1-1; 8 bases align to TRBD1. Germline V gene lookup returns CDR1 LNHNV and CDR2 YYDKDF (reference sequence). Germline trimming cut 0 bases from V and 6 bases from J; bases unmatched to any gene: 6. The CDR3 is made up of 15 amino acids.

The chain is built from TRBV28 and TRBJ1-5, with a tentative D call TRBD1 (5 bases). This CDR3 has 15 amino acids. CDR1 MDHEN and CDR2 SYDVKM come from the germline V gene. Deletions cut 6 bases from V and 3 bases from J, with 15 bases between. This chain's CDR3 is CASSSLGGYNQPQHF. The CDR3 DNA follows: TGTGCCAGCAGCTCCCTGGGGGGATACAATCAGCCCCAGCATTTT.

The chain recombines TRBV2 with TRBJ2-7, with D possibly TRBD1 on 7 matching bases. Trimming left V 3 bases short and J 7 bases short, with 13 bases between. The CDR3 totals 13 residues. Germline V gene data show CDR1 as SNHLY and CDR2 as FYNNEI. The CDR3 bases are TGTGCCAGCAGTGAGACAGGGCGGGGAGAGCAGTACTTC. Protein sequence: CASSETGRGEQYF.

This chain joins TRBV6-5 and TRBJ1-5, with D hard to call. CDR1 MNHEY and CDR2 SVGAGI come from the germline V gene. The CDR3 has 14 amino acids. V lost 8 bases, J lost 2 bases, and 13 bases lay in between. This chain's CDR3 is CASASHSGNQPQHF. The CDR3 coding sequence is TGTGCCAGCGCTTCTCATTCGGGCAATCAGCCCCAGCATTTT.

V is TRBV7-2 and J is TRBJ2-7; 9 bases align to TRBD1. Germline CDR1 SGHTA, CDR2 FQGNSA. J lost 1 base, V lost 0 bases, and 7 bases had no gene match. The CDR3 loop spans 17 amino acids. CDR3 DNA: TGTGCCAGCAGCTTAGCAATGGGACAGGGAGAATCCTACGAGCAGTACTTC. This gives the protein CASSLAMGQGESYEQYF. Combining the CDR3 with reference TRBV7-2 and TRBJ2-7 gives the whole variable domain GAGVSQSPSNKVTEKGKDVELRCDPISGHTALYWYRQSLGQGLEFLIYFQGNSAPDKSGLPSDRFSAERTGGSVSTLTIQRTQQEDSAVYLCASSLAMGQGESYEQYFGPGTRLTVT.

The chain recombines TRBV29-1 with TRBJ2-2; D gene ambiguous. CDR3 length equals 13 residues. Trimming pared 5 bases from V and 5 bases from J, leaving 12 bases between. The germline V gene has CDR1 SQVTM and CDR2 ANQGSEA. The CDR3 loop is CSVFGVWTGELFF. For the CDR3, the DNA is TGCAGCGTTTTCGGTGTGTGGACCGGGGAGCTGTTTTTT.

The chain has TRBV19 and TRBJ1-1, with D possibly TRBD1 on 5 matching bases. CDR1 LNHDA and CDR2 SQIVND come from the germline V gene (reference sequence). V was shortened by 5 bases and J by 0 bases, with 16 bases between the two germline ends. The CDR3 runs 16 residues. The CDR3 bases are TGTGCCAGTAGTCTCTTGTTCGACAGCCTGAACACTGAAGCTTTCTTT. This codes for CASSLLFDSLNTEAFF.

This clone appeared a single time. The chain employs TRBV10-3 and TRBJ2-3, with D possibly being TRBD1 (6 bases). Germline V gene lookup returns CDR1 ENHRY and CDR2 SYGVKD. Trimming removed 4 bases from V and 5 bases from J, with 10 bases in between. The CDR3 is 13 amino acids. CDR3 bases: TGTGCCATCAGTGCCAAGGGGGTAGATACGCAGTATTTT. It specifies CAISAKGVDTQYF.

The chain has TRBV7-2 and TRBJ1-1; 7 nucleotides match TRBD1. This CDR3 has 16 amino acids. Germline V CDR1 and CDR2: SGHTA, FQGNSA. Trimming removed 4 bases from V and 6 bases from J; junction bases left unmatched: 14. CDR3 loop: CASSSIIRGAMPEAFF. The CDR3 region has the DNA TGTGCCAGCAGCTCTATTATCAGGGGGGCAATGCCTGAAGCTTTCTTT.

V gene TRBV15 combines with J gene TRBJ1-1, with 8 bases fitting TRBD1. Germline V gene lookup returns CDR1 LNHNV and CDR2 YYDKDF (reference sequence). J gave up 2 bases and V 1 base, and 9 bases lay outside the gene matches. The CDR3 is 17 amino acids. The CDR3 DNA reads as TGTGCCACCAGCAGAGGAGGGGGCAGGGGGCTTAACACTGAAGCTTTCTTT. Its protein product is CATSRGGGRGLNTEAFF.

CDR3 protein: CASSPDRATAEAFF. Written as DNA, the CDR3 is TGTGCCAGCAGCCCTGACAGGGCAACGGCTGAAGCTTTCTTT. The chain is built from TRBV6-4 and TRBJ1-1; 7 bases are a match to TRBD1. The V gene end was trimmed by 6 bases and the J gene end by 6 bases; junction bases not matched to a gene: 10. CDR3 length: 14 amino acids. CDR1 and CDR2 (germline): MRHNA, SNTAGT.

The CDR3, as DNA: TGTGCCACCAGCAGAGGCGTCTTCAATTCACCCCTCCACTTT. This gives the protein CATSRGVFNSPLHF. This sequence joins TRBV15 and TRBJ1-6; D remains ambiguous. V was cut by 1 base and J by 7 bases, with 8 bases left in between. Per the germline V gene, CDR1 is LNHNV and CDR2 is YYDKDF (reference sequence). CDR3 size: 14 residues.

V is TRBV5-1 and J is TRBJ2-7; tentative D call: TRBD1 (6 bases). V lost 0 bases to trimming and J lost 2 bases, with 12 bases between them. The CDR3 runs 15 residues. CDR1 is SGHRS and CDR2 is YFSETQ in the germline V gene. This CDR3 reads CASSLVPGDPYEQYF. CDR3 nucleotides: TGCGCCAGCAGCTTGGTCCCAGGGGATCCCTACGAGCAGTACTTC.

This clone has more than one count but fewer than ten. This rearrangement joins TRBV10-3 to TRBJ1-3, with TRBD1 matching over 10 bases. The V gene's germline CDR1 is ENHRY and CDR2 SYGVKD. This CDR3 comprises 16 residues. With 6 bases clipped from V and 2 bases from J, the junction kept 7 bases outside the gene matches. CDR3 nucleotide sequence: TGTGCCATCAGAAGCTCCGGGACAGGGGCTGGAAACACCATATATTTT. Translated: CAIRSSGTGAGNTIYF.

The CDR3 nucleotides read TGTGCCAGCAGACCACAGGTGAACACTGAAGCTTTCTTT. Residues: CASRPQVNTEAFF. This chain links TRBV21-1 with TRBJ1-1; TRBD1 reflects the table's D call only, with no check against the DNA. TRBV21-1 is a documented pseudogene. The CDR3 length is 13 residues.

This chain joins TRBV6-1 and TRBJ1-5, with D possibly being TRBD1 (6 bases). Germline CDR1 is MNHNS and CDR2 is SASEGT. The CDR3 has 14 residues. With 2 bases removed from V and 4 bases from J, the gap between germline ends came to 9 bases. CDR3 sequence reads: CASSELGTNQPQHF. CDR3 nucleotide sequence: TGTGCCAGCAGTGAACTAGGGACAAATCAGCCCCAGCATTTT.

This clone occurred a few times. The chain links TRBV5-4 to TRBJ2-7, with TRBD1 matching 9 bases. The CDR3 contains 13 residues. With 5 bases clipped from V and 5 bases from J, the junction kept 5 bases outside the gene matches. The V gene's germline CDR1 is SGHNT and CDR2 YYREEE (reference sequence). The CDR3 region has the DNA TGTGCCAGCAGACGGACAGGGGCGGACGAGCAGTACTTC. It yields the protein CASRRTGADEQYF.

This clone was found once. The chain has TRBV23-1 and TRBJ1-6, with D possibly TRBD1 on 5 matching bases. TRBV23-1 is filed as an ORF, its function uncertain. The CDR3 has 15 residues. V lost 0 bases, J lost 8 bases, and 11 bases lay in between. DNA for the CDR3: TGCGCCAGCAGTCAATCGGGACGGGAGGATTCACCCCTCCACTTT. Protein sequence: CASSQSGREDSPLHF.

This clone was detected a few times. The chain carries TRBV9 and TRBJ1-1; D ambiguous. The V gene lost 2 bases and the J gene lost 0 bases, with 11 bases spanning the gap. Germline CDR1 and CDR2: SGDLS and YYNGEE. This CDR3 contains 15 residues. DNA of the CDR3: TGTGCCAGCAGCGTTGGAGGGCACATGAACACTGAAGCTTTCTTT. This gives the protein CASSVGGHMNTEAFF.

The genes are TRBV5-1 and TRBJ1-5, with 10 positions matching TRBD1. There are 18 residues in the CDR3. Germline-derived CDR1 and CDR2 are SGHRS and YFSETQ. V was clipped by 4 bases and J by 7 bases; unmatched bases: 17. The CDR3 region is CASSELGPTGGEGQPQHF. The CDR3 nucleotides are TGCGCCAGCAGCGAGCTTGGACCGACAGGGGGCGAGGGACAGCCCCAGCATTTT.

The genes are TRBV9 and TRBJ1-2; 9 bases agree with TRBD1. With 4 bases clipped from V and 0 bases from J, the junction kept 1 base outside the gene matches. The CDR3 contains 14 residues. CDR1 and CDR2 from the germline V gene are SGDLS and YYNGEE. The CDR3 DNA follows: TGTGCCAGCAGCCGGACAGGGGCTAACTATGGCTACACCTTC. It translates to CASSRTGANYGYTF.

The chain couples TRBV12-5 to TRBJ1-2; D uncertain. The germline CDR1 and CDR2 sequences are LGHNT and FRNRAP. CDR3 length: 13 residues. Trimming took off 5 bases at V and 5 bases at J, with 12 bases between the two ends. The CDR3 sequence: CASGTMAGYGYTF. The CDR3 DNA sequence: TGTGCTAGTGGTACTATGGCCGGGTATGGCTACACCTTC.

The chain employs TRBV14 and TRBJ1-2, with 9 bases fitting TRBD1. V dropped 4 bases and J dropped 4; count of bases not matched to a gene: 7. CDR1 is SGHDN and CDR2 is FVKESK in the germline V gene. This CDR3 is built from 15 residues. The CDR3 is CASSPEQGARYGYTF. The CDR3 DNA sequence: TGTGCCAGCAGCCCGGAACAGGGGGCGCGCTATGGCTACACCTTC. Combining the CDR3 with reference TRBV14 and TRBJ1-2 gives the whole variable domain EAGVTQFPSHSVIEKGQTVTLRCDPISGHDNLYWYRRVMGKEIKFLLHFVKESKQDESGMPNNRFLAERTGGTYSTLKVQPAELEDSGVYFCASSPEQGARYGYTFGSGTRLTVV.